This T cell receptor beta chain was retrieved from a study of lymphopenia after photon versus proton radiotherapy. The repertoire was sequenced with immunoSEQ multiplex PCR; TCRdb's copy has only in-frame clones and lacks some. The sample gives 20,000 or so clones, about nine tenths of which show up once; over 9% is in the top ten. This material consisted of peripheral blood, taken from a patient treated with proton-based radiotherapy. The clonotype was recovered from a woman in her seventies with pancreatic cancer. Some clones in this sample may be carry-over from other donors' samples.

CDR3 residues: CASSRRTPGGLAGNNEQFF. The CDR3 DNA is TGTGCCAGCAGCCGGCGTACCCCAGGGGGACTAGCGGGAAACAATGAGCAGTTCTTC. The chain combines TRBV5-5 with TRBJ2-1; 13 bases agree with TRBD2. The trim removed 4 bases at V and 5 bases at J, leaving 15 bases unmatched. This CDR3 is 19 amino acids long. Germline loops: CDR1 SGHKS, CDR2 YYEKEE (reference sequence).